This T cell receptor (beta chain) was retrieved from a study of T cells in Graves' hyperthyroidism and ophthalmopathy. Overall study results and limits: Ophthalmopathy was distinguished from stable hyperthyroidism by 13 V-J signatures. Among clonotypes expanded in thyroid above 0.001, most were also found in blood.

RNA transcripts provided the source from which TCR beta CDR3 regions were amplified. Initially, a first-round RT-PCR of the TCR CDR3 employed the HTBI primer set. A single record per CDR3 protein comes from TCRdb applying MiXCR to the multiplex PCR reads. The sample has roughly 300,000 distinct CDR3 sequences, over 15% seen once. This clonotype appeared many times. Its antigen is unidentified. V dropped 6 bases and J dropped 3; count of bases not matched to a gene: 7. This CDR3 contains 15 residues. CDR1 and CDR2 from the germline V gene are SNHLY and FYNNEI. Researchers barred patients who had uncontrolled infection, other autoimmune disease, pregnancy or lactation.

The source of this sequence is a woman between 45 and 65 years old with Graves' hyperthyroidism. The chain recombines TRBV2 with TRBJ1-2; TRBD1 matches 10 bases. Sequencing was carried out using blood. Written as DNA, the CDR3 is TGTGCCAGCAGAGACGACAGGGGGCCGTACTATGGCTACACCTTC. It translates to CASRDDRGPYYGYTF.